Listed here are 21 T cell receptor beta chains from one sample, sequenced in a study of shared T cell receptors in the human thymus. TCRdb's table, derived via immunoSEQ multiplex PCR, lists solely in-frame clones and lacks some. Of about 660,000 clones listed, around nine tenths were seen once; the top ten hold 0.0085% to 0.012%. The sample was also reused in another study, on human thymus T cells.

The material sequenced was thymocytes. Receptors originate from a boy younger than two with a congenital heart defect.

The genes are TRBV27 and TRBJ1-3, with a weak D call TRBD1 (6 bases). The CDR3 runs 13 residues. The V gene lost 2 bases and the J gene lost 8 bases, with 10 bases spanning the gap. Per germline, CDR1 MNHEY and CDR2 SMNVEV (reference sequence). In nucleotides, the CDR3 is TGTGCCAGCAGTTTAACAGGGTGGGACACCATATATTTT. This translates into CASSLTGWDTIYF.

The chain carries TRBV7-2 and TRBJ2-7, with TRBD2 matching over 9 bases. The CDR3 length is 17 residues. The V and J ends lost 1 base and 0 bases, in that order; junction bases with no gene match: 7. CDR1 SGHTA and CDR2 FQGNSA come from the germline V gene. The CDR3 loop reads CASSLGTSGPSSYEQYF. CDR3 nucleotides: TGTGCCAGCAGCTTAGGAACTAGCGGGCCAAGCTCCTACGAGCAGTACTTC.

The chain employs TRBV7-9 and TRBJ1-1; TRBD1 matches at 7 bases. The V gene end was trimmed by 2 bases and the J gene end by 2 bases; junction bases not matched to a gene: 8. The CDR3 loop spans 16 amino acids. Germline CDR1 SEHNR, CDR2 FQNEAQ (reference sequence). The chain's CDR3 is CASSLRTGPDNTEAFF. Here the CDR3 DNA reads TGTGCCAGCAGCTTACGGACAGGCCCAGATAACACTGAAGCTTTCTTT.

This chain uses TRBV19 with TRBJ2-2; 9 positions match TRBD2. Germline lookup yields CDR1 LNHDA and CDR2 SQIVND (reference sequence). The CDR3 has 21 residues. Trimming removed 2 bases from V and 6 bases from J; junction bases left unmatched: 22. The CDR3 DNA sequence: TGTGCCAGTAGTATAAACCCTCTTGTAGCGGGAGCCCTCGGAAAAGCCGGGGAGCTGTTTTTT. Translated: CASSINPLVAGALGKAGELFF.

CDR3 DNA: TGTGCCAGTAGTTGCGGGGAAACCTCCTACAATGAGCAGTTCTTC. This translates into CASSCGETSYNEQFF. The gene calls are TRBV19 and TRBJ2-1; possibly TRBD2 for D (6 bases). V was clipped by 5 bases and J by 0 bases, with 11 bases between them. CDR1 and CDR2 (germline): LNHDA, SQIVND (reference sequence). CDR3 length equals 15 residues.

V is TRBV12-5 and J is TRBJ1-2, with TRBD1 identical over 8 bases. The CDR3 is made up of 17 amino acids. With 1 base clipped from V and 2 bases from J, the junction kept 9 bases outside the gene matches. Germline lookup yields CDR1 LGHNT and CDR2 FRNRAP. The CDR3 reads CASGLGQGIRPNYGYTF. The CDR3 nucleotides are TGTGCTAGTGGTTTGGGACAGGGGATAAGGCCCAACTATGGCTACACCTTC.

J is TRBJ2-7 and V is TRBV4-3; possible D gene TRBD1, 5 bases. Trimming took 0 bases from V and 4 from J, leaving 25 bases between them. From germline, CDR1 is LGHNA and CDR2 YSLEER. The CDR3 is 19 amino acids. This chain's CDR3 is CASSQDRTDEAGCRYEQYF. For the CDR3, the DNA is TGCGCCAGCAGCCAAGATAGGACCGACGAGGCAGGGTGTCGGTACGAGCAGTACTTC.

V and J are TRBV15 and TRBJ2-7, with TRBD2 matching over 15 bases. The CDR3 has 17 amino acids. Germline V gene data show CDR1 as LNHNV and CDR2 as YYDKDF (reference sequence). Trimming at V came to 3 bases and at J to 2 bases, leaving 5 bases not matched to a gene. For the CDR3, the DNA is TGTGCCACCAGCAGGGATGGACTAGCGGGAGGGCCCTACGAGCAGTACTTC. Amino acid sequence: CATSRDGLAGGPYEQYF. The variable domain in full, with the rest retrieved from reference TRBV15 and TRBJ2-7, is DAMVIQNPRYQVTQFGKPVTLSCSQTLNHNVMYWYQQKSSQAPKLLFHYYDKDFNNEADTPDNFQSRRPNTSFCFLDIRSPGLGDTAMYLCATSRDGLAGGPYEQYFGPGTRLTVT.

This clone was detected a few times. The chain uses TRBV6-5 and TRBJ2-1; 10 nucleotides agree with TRBD2. The junction had 9 bases not matched to a gene; V was cut back by 2 bases and J by 8 bases. The CDR3 totals 16 residues. The V gene's germline CDR1 is MNHEY and CDR2 SVGAGI. CDR3 residues: CASSYQEREGSDEQFF. CDR3 DNA: TGTGCCAGCAGTTACCAGGAGCGGGAGGGTTCGGATGAGCAGTTCTTC.

This clone was recorded a few times. This chain links TRBV19 with TRBJ1-4; 9 positions match TRBD1. V was clipped by 5 bases and J by 4 bases; unmatched bases: 5. The CDR3 has 15 residues. The germline V gene has CDR1 LNHDA and CDR2 SQIVND (reference sequence). This CDR3 is CASSPWGQGNEKLFF. CDR3 coding DNA: TGTGCCAGTAGTCCATGGGGACAGGGTAATGAAAAACTGTTTTTT.

The chain carries TRBV5-1 and TRBJ2-1; D ambiguous. With 7 bases removed from V and 5 bases from J, the gap between germline ends came to 16 bases. Per germline, CDR1 SGHRS and CDR2 YFSETQ. The CDR3 is 14 residues long. The CDR3 loop reads CASADFPLNNEQFF. The CDR3 DNA reads TGCGCCAGCGCAGACTTCCCGTTAAACAATGAGCAGTTCTTC.

This chain connects TRBV25-1 to TRBJ2-7, with TRBD1 as a possible D gene (6 bases). Trimming took off 1 base at V and 3 bases at J, with 16 bases between the two ends. Per the germline V gene, CDR1 is MGHDK and CDR2 is SYGVNS. This CDR3 spans 16 amino acids. This CDR3 reads CASSECGRGASYEQYF. DNA for the CDR3: TGTGCCAGCAGTGAATGCGGCAGGGGCGCCAGCTACGAGCAGTACTTC.

The DNA of the CDR3 is TGTGCCAGCAGCCTTGGACTAGGCTACGAGCAGTACTTC. The encoded protein is CASSLGLGYEQYF. This sequence joins TRBV6-5 and TRBJ2-7, with TRBD2 matching over 7 bases. The CDR3 totals 13 residues. The V and J ends lost 6 bases and 3 bases, in that order; junction bases with no gene match: 5. Germline lookup yields CDR1 MNHEY and CDR2 SVGAGI.

This clone was seen a few times. The V and J genes are TRBV28 and TRBJ1-2; 7 nucleotides align to TRBD1. The V segment lost 5 bases and the J segment 8 bases; nucleotides outside the gene matches: 11. Germline CDR1 MDHEN, CDR2 SYDVKM. This CDR3 has 14 amino acids. The chain's CDR3 is CASSPPRTGGGYTF. The CDR3 DNA sequence: TGTGCCAGCAGTCCCCCTCGGACAGGTGGCGGCTACACCTTC.

The chain recombines TRBV4-1 with TRBJ2-7; 13 bases line up with TRBD2. The V and J ends lost 1 base and 5 bases, in that order; junction bases with no gene match: 5. CDR3 length equals 16 residues. CDR1 is MGHRA, CDR2 YSYEKL, per germline. CDR3 sequence (DNA): TGCGCCAGCAGCCAAGTCCCGACTAGCGGGAGGCACGAGCAGTACTTC. It codes for CASSQVPTSGRHEQYF.

This clone was seen more than once but under ten times. The V call is TRBV14, the J call TRBJ2-3; no clear D. This CDR3 comprises 14 residues. Trimming removed 0 bases at V and 0 bases at J, with 4 bases between. Germline CDR1 is SGHDN and CDR2 is FVKESK. In DNA form, the CDR3 reads TGTGCCAGCAGCCAAGACGAGAGCACAGATACGCAGTATTTT. This sequence encodes CASSQDESTDTQYF.

A single count supports this clone. The rearrangement uses TRBV2 and TRBJ2-7, with 15 bases aligning to TRBD2. Trimming cost V 6 bases and J 6 bases; bases outside gene matches: 12. Germline V lookup: CDR1 SNHLY, CDR2 FYNNEI. The CDR3 spans 17 residues. The CDR3 DNA reads TGTGCCAGCAGCGGTCTTGGACTAGCGGGAGGGCCTAGCGAGCAGTACTTC. Its translation: CASSGLGLAGGPSEQYF. Filled out from reference TRBV2 and TRBJ2-7, the complete variable domain reads EPEVTQTPSHQVTQMGQEVILRCVPISNHLYFYWYRQILGQKVEFLVSFYNNEISEKSEIFDDQFSVERPDGSNFTLKIRSTKLEDSAMYFCASSGLGLAGGPSEQYFGPGTRLTVT.

The chain employs TRBV9 and TRBJ2-3, with TRBD1 identical over 8 bases. Germline V gene data show CDR1 as SGDLS and CDR2 as YYNGEE. The CDR3 covers 17 residues. V was clipped by 3 bases and J by 2 bases; unmatched bases: 11. For the CDR3, the DNA is TGTGCCAGCAGCGGCCGACAGGGGACACTTCTCACAGATACGCAGTATTTT. Translated: CASSGRQGTLLTDTQYF.

The rearrangement uses TRBV7-2 and TRBJ2-7, with a tentative D call TRBD2 (6 bases). The V gene's germline CDR1 is SGHTA and CDR2 FQGNSA. Trimming took 1 base from V and 2 from J, leaving 9 bases between them. The CDR3 is made up of 14 amino acids. CDR3 DNA: TGTGCCAGCAGCTTAGTTGGAGGGGCCTACGAGCAGTACTTC. Amino acid sequence: CASSLVGGAYEQYF.

The chain recombines TRBV7-9 with TRBJ2-1; possibly TRBD2 for D (6 bases). Between the trimmed V and J ends, which lost 1 base and 8 bases, there was a span of 12 bases. The germline V gene has CDR1 SEHNR and CDR2 FQNEAQ (reference sequence). This CDR3 region has 14 residues. The CDR3 DNA follows: TGTGCCAGCAGCTTAGAGGCGACTAGGGATGAGCAGTTCTTC. Protein product: CASSLEATRDEQFF.

The CDR3 DNA follows: TGCGCCAGCAGCCAAGATCCGGGCAGGGGTAATGAAAAACTGTTTTTT. Its protein is CASSQDPGRGNEKLFF. The V gene is TRBV4-1, the J gene TRBJ1-4, with D perhaps matching TRBD1 (6 bases). From germline, CDR1 is MGHRA and CDR2 YSYEKL. CDR3 size: 16 residues. Between the trimmed V and J ends, which lost 0 bases and 4 bases, there was a span of 12 bases.